The 28 T cell receptor beta chains below all came from one sample that was sequenced in a study of blood T cell repertoires in COVID-19. The repertoire was sequenced with immunoSEQ multiplex PCR; TCRdb's copy has only in-frame clones and lacks some. The sample consists of approximately 200,000 clones, roughly 82% of them appearing once. Sequenced material: PBMCs or T cells enriched from blood (not recorded which). These receptors were collected from a young woman who had recovered from COVID-19.

CDR3 in DNA: TGTGCCAGCAGCTCAGGGTCAGGAGTTAGCAATCAGCCCCAGCATTTT. Residues: CASSSGSGVSNQPQHF. V is TRBV5-6 and J is TRBJ1-5; weak D call: TRBD1 (5 bases). Germline-derived CDR1 and CDR2 are SGHDT and YYEEEE. V was pared by 3 bases and J by 0 bases, with 13 bases between. The CDR3 is 16 amino acids.

This chain joins TRBV15 and TRBJ2-1; the D gene is possibly TRBD1 (6 bases). Trimming stripped 0 bases from V and 1 base from J, with 13 bases between. Germline assignment: CDR1 LNHNV and CDR2 YYDKDF (reference sequence). The CDR3 consists of 17 residues. The CDR3 sequence: CATSRDDRSTSYNEQFF. CDR3 nucleotides: TGTGCCACCAGCAGAGATGACAGGTCCACATCCTACAATGAGCAGTTCTTC.

The chain links TRBV21-1 to TRBJ2-1; TRBD2, the D gene given by the table, was not confirmed from the DNA. TRBV21-1 is flagged as a pseudogene. This CDR3 is built from 16 residues. CDR3 region: CASSKGRLAGFGEQFF. The CDR3 nucleotides are TGTGCCAGCAGCAAAGGGCGACTAGCGGGTTTTGGTGAGCAGTTCTTC.

The genes are TRBV27 and TRBJ1-3, with TRBD1 matching 8 bases. Per the germline V gene, CDR1 is MNHEY and CDR2 is SMNVEV (reference sequence). Trimming at V came to 8 bases and at J to 8 bases, leaving 5 bases not matched to a gene. The CDR3 runs 12 residues. CDR3 residues: CASRTGRDTIYF. CDR3 in DNA: TGTGCCAGCCGGACAGGGAGGGACACCATATATTTT.

The rearrangement links TRBV10-3 to TRBJ1-5, with 9 bases aligning to TRBD1. The CDR3 length is 15 residues. Unmatched junction bases numbered 6, after V lost 4 bases and J lost 5 bases. The germline V gene encodes CDR1 ENHRY and CDR2 SYGVKD. This CDR3 is CAISATGGADQPQHF. CDR3 coding DNA: TGTGCCATCAGTGCCACAGGGGGCGCCGATCAGCCCCAGCATTTT.

V gene TRBV15 combines with J gene TRBJ2-1; D not certain. The germline V gene has CDR1 LNHNV and CDR2 YYDKDF (reference sequence). The CDR3 is made up of 14 amino acids. V lost 0 bases and J lost 7, with 10 bases in between. CDR3 nucleotide sequence: TGTGCCACCAGCAGAGATCGTGAGTGGAATGAGCAGTTCTTC. Residues: CATSRDREWNEQFF. Full variable domain (missing parts from reference TRBV15 and TRBJ2-1): DAMVIQNPRYQVTQFGKPVTLSCSQTLNHNVMYWYQQKSSQAPKLLFHYYDKDFNNEADTPDNFQSRRPNTSFCFLDIRSPGLGDTAMYLCATSRDREWNEQFFGPGTRLTVL.

This clone came up once. This sequence joins TRBV30 and TRBJ1-1, with 10 nucleotides matching TRBD1. Germline CDR1 GTSNPN, CDR2 SVGIG (reference sequence). The CDR3 contains 13 residues. The V and J ends lost 0 bases and 11 bases, in that order; junction bases with no gene match: 6. This chain's CDR3 is CAWSVLWTGGAFF. In DNA form, the CDR3 reads TGTGCCTGGAGTGTACTGTGGACAGGGGGTGCTTTCTTT.

In nucleotides, the CDR3 is TGTGCCAGCAGCCAAGATAGGAGGGGGACTAGCGGCTACAATGAGCAGTTCTTC. As protein: CASSQDRRGTSGYNEQFF. The chain is built from TRBV14 and TRBJ2-1; 11 bases line up with TRBD2. Germline lookup yields CDR1 SGHDN and CDR2 FVKESK. V lost 0 bases, J lost 3 bases, and 7 bases stayed unmatched. The CDR3 runs to 18 residues.

The chain combines TRBV2 with TRBJ2-7; 13 nucleotides agree with TRBD2. V shed 4 bases and J 13 bases; nucleotides not matched to a gene: 4. The CDR3 has 12 amino acids. Germline CDR1 reads SNHLY; CDR2 reads FYNNEI. The chain's CDR3 is CASSGTSGSNYF. The CDR3 coding sequence is TGTGCCAGCAGTGGGACTAGCGGGAGTAACTACTTC.

The chain joins TRBV5-4 to TRBJ1-2; 7 bases match TRBD1. The CDR3 is made up of 15 amino acids. Germline CDR1 reads SGHNT; CDR2 reads YYREEE (reference sequence). Trimming at V came to 1 base and at J to 7 bases, leaving 10 bases not matched to a gene. The CDR3 sequence: CASSLLGQPVGGYTF. DNA for the CDR3: TGTGCCAGCAGCTTGTTGGGACAGCCGGTCGGTGGCTACACCTTC. The entire variable domain, with the rest obtained from reference TRBV5-4 and TRBJ1-2, is as follows: ETGVTQSPTHLIKTRGQQVTLRCSSQSGHNTVSWYQQALGQGPQFIFQYYREEENGRGNFPPRFSGLQFPNYSSELNVNALELDDSALYLCASSLLGQPVGGYTFGSGTRLTVV.

The chain is built from TRBV7-9 and TRBJ1-2; perhaps TRBD1 as D (6 bases). This CDR3 contains 14 residues. Germline CDR1 reads SEHNR; CDR2 reads FQNEAQ (reference sequence). The ends were cut back, 4 bases at V and 2 bases at J, with 11 bases in the middle. CDR3 region: CASSSSGTNYGYTF. CDR3 DNA: TGTGCCAGCAGCTCATCCGGGACAAACTATGGCTACACCTTC.

In nucleotides, the CDR3 is TGCGCCAGCAGTCCACCCCGGGACAGGGGTAGAGATACGCAGTATTTT. The encoded protein is CASSPPRDRGRDTQYF. The chain uses TRBV10-1 and TRBJ2-3; the match to TRBD1 covers 10 bases. Germline CDR1 and CDR2: WNHNN and SYGVQD (reference sequence). CDR3 size: 16 residues. With V trimmed by 5 bases and J by 5 bases, 10 bases remained unmatched.

CDR3 in amino acids: CASSLSAGSETQYF. Here the CDR3 DNA reads TGTGCCAGCAGTCTCTCAGCGGGAAGTGAGACCCAGTACTTC. The chain joins TRBV28 to TRBJ2-5, with 7 bases aligning to TRBD2. CDR3 size: 14 residues. Germline V gene sequence: CDR1 MDHEN, CDR2 SYDVKM. The trim removed 5 bases at V and 5 bases at J, leaving 8 bases unmatched. The entire variable domain, with the rest obtained from reference TRBV28 and TRBJ2-5, is as follows: DVKVTQSSRYLVKRTGEKVFLECVQDMDHENMFWYRQDPGLGLRLIYFSYDVKMKEKGDIPEGYSVSREKKERFSLILESASTNQTSMYLCASSLSAGSETQYFGPGTRLLVL.

The gene calls are TRBV2 and TRBJ1-6; 9 bases are shared with TRBD1. V lost 6 bases, J lost 6 bases, and 6 bases stayed unmatched. CDR3 length equals 15 residues. Per the germline V gene, CDR1 is SNHLY and CDR2 is FYNNEI. For the CDR3, the DNA is TGTGCCAGCAGAGGACCGGGACAGGGTAATTCACCCCTCCACTTT. Protein: CASRGPGQGNSPLHF.

V and J are TRBV7-9 and TRBJ1-4; TRBD1 matches 7 bases. Germline CDR1 SEHNR, CDR2 FQNEAQ (reference sequence). This CDR3 has 15 residues. Trimming took 5 bases from V and 7 from J; bases not matched to a gene: 10. The CDR3: CASSLRRQGSEKLFF. The DNA of the CDR3 is TGTGCCAGCAGCCTTCGGAGACAGGGTAGTGAAAAACTGTTTTTT. The whole variable domain, filled in from reference TRBV7-9 and TRBJ1-4, reads DTGVSQNPRHKITKRGQNVTFRCDPISEHNRLYWYRQTLGQGPEFLTYFQNEAQLEKSRLLSDRFSAERPKGSFSTLEIQRTEQGDSAMYLCASSLRRQGSEKLFFGSGTQLSVL.

This CDR3 reads CASSLGRENPTRQYF. For the CDR3, the DNA is TGCGCCAGCAGCTTGGGGCGGGAAAACCCTACGAGGCAGTACTTC. The rearrangement links TRBV5-1 to TRBJ2-7; weak D call: TRBD2 (6 bases). Per germline, CDR1 SGHRS and CDR2 YFSETQ. This CDR3 has 15 amino acids. The ends were cut back, 0 bases at V and 9 bases at J, with 19 bases in the middle.

Concerning this clone itself: Its ends do not fully match the called genes, so a read error is possible. This chain uses TRBV28 with TRBJ2-7; 13 bases map to TRBD2. The CDR3 contains 17 residues. CDR1 is MDHEN, CDR2 SYDVKM, per germline. The chain's CDR3 is CASTLGVWTSGSYEQYF. The DNA of the CDR3 is TGTGCCAGCACTTTAGGGGTCTGGACTAGCGGGAGTTACGAGCAGTACTTC.

This clone has only a few counts. The CDR3 spells CASSSYTGRGVETQYF. DNA for the CDR3: TGTGCCAGCAGTTCCTATACCGGCAGGGGAGTGGAGACCCAGTACTTC. The chain couples TRBV27 to TRBJ2-5; D might be TRBD1 (6 bases). CDR1 is MNHEY and CDR2 is SMNVEV in the germline V gene (reference sequence). V gave up 4 bases and J gave up 5 bases, with 20 bases separating them. The CDR3 consists of 16 residues.

This clone was seen only once. The junction departs from the called germline gene at one end, perhaps through a read error. The CDR3 DNA is TGTGCCAGCAGCGAAGGACGGGGGGCAAACTCCTACAATGAGCAGTTCTTC. Its translation is CASSEGRGANSYNEQFF. The chain links TRBV6-1 to TRBJ2-1; TRBD2 might be the D (7 bases). The CDR3 spans 17 residues. CDR1 and CDR2 (germline): MNHNS, SASEGT.

V and J are TRBV29-1 and TRBJ1-1; no clear D gene. The V end was cut by 5 bases, the J end by 0 bases, with 13 bases between. Germline V gene data show CDR1 as SQVTM and CDR2 as ANQGSEA. The CDR3 length is 14 residues. The CDR3 here is CSVPRTEVNTEAFF. Written as DNA, the CDR3 is TGCAGCGTTCCCCGGACGGAGGTGAACACTGAAGCTTTCTTT.

This clone was found once. V usage is TRBV6-5 and J usage is TRBJ2-1; 14 bases match TRBD2. Losses at the gene ends were 8 bases for V and 7 bases for J; bases not matched to a gene: 7. The CDR3 is made up of 15 amino acids. Per the germline V gene, CDR1 is MNHEY and CDR2 is SVGAGI. This chain's CDR3 is CASVGTSGSWNEQFF. CDR3 DNA sequence: TGTGCCAGCGTGGGGACTAGCGGGAGTTGGAATGAGCAGTTCTTC.

The rearrangement links TRBV7-9 to TRBJ2-7, with TRBD2 identical over 14 bases. CDR3 length: 17 amino acids. V shed 0 bases and J 3 bases; nucleotides not matched to a gene: 4. Germline values: CDR1 SEHNR, CDR2 FQNEAQ (reference sequence). CDR3 DNA sequence: TGTGCCAGCAGCTTAGCGGGACTAGCGGGAGAGCTCTACGAGCAGTACTTC. This gives the protein CASSLAGLAGELYEQYF.

This sequence joins TRBV6-5 and TRBJ1-1; a possible D gene is TRBD1 (5 bases). Between the trimmed V and J ends, which lost 6 bases and 0 bases, there was a span of 14 bases. Germline CDR1 MNHEY, CDR2 SVGAGI. CDR3 length: 15 residues. CDR3 nucleotides: TGTGCCAGCAGGAACACCCGACAGCTGAACACTGAAGCTTTCTTT. Its translation is CASRNTRQLNTEAFF.

CDR3 amino acids: CASSQDSPGLAGDNEQFF. The DNA of the CDR3 is TGTGCCAGCAGCCAAGATTCCCCCGGACTAGCGGGAGACAATGAGCAGTTCTTC. This sequence joins TRBV4-2 and TRBJ2-1; 13 bases align to TRBD2. CDR1 and CDR2 (germline): LGHNA, YNFKEQ. V gave up 0 bases and J gave up 5 bases; unmatched junction bases: 7. This CDR3 spans 18 amino acids.

The rearrangement joins TRBV29-1 to TRBJ1-1; a possible D gene is TRBD1 (6 bases). The CDR3 sequence is 13 residues long. The V and J ends lost 4 bases and 6 bases respectively, with 15 bases between them. Looked up from germline, CDR1 is SQVTM and CDR2 is ANQGSEA. CDR3 nucleotides: TGCAGCGTTGTTATTGGGGGCTGGGCTGAAGCTTTCTTT. Translation gives CSVVIGGWAEAFF.

This chain links TRBV2 with TRBJ2-5; 8 bases align to TRBD1. The CDR3 spans 15 residues. Losses at the gene ends were 6 bases for V and 1 base for J; bases not matched to a gene: 7. Germline CDR1 is SNHLY and CDR2 is FYNNEI. CDR3 bases: TGTGCCAGCAGGACGGGGACAGGAACCCAAGAGACCCAGTACTTC. As protein: CASRTGTGTQETQYF.

The rearrangement joins TRBV7-9 to TRBJ2-7; 10 bases line up with TRBD2. With 3 bases clipped from V and 10 bases from J, the junction kept 3 bases outside the gene matches. Germline V gene sequence: CDR1 SEHNR, CDR2 FQNEAQ (reference sequence). There are 12 residues in the CDR3. The CDR3 here is CASSFGTSAQYF. As DNA, the CDR3 is TGTGCCAGCAGCTTCGGGACTAGCGCCCAGTACTTC.

The genes are TRBV10-3 and TRBJ2-1; the match to TRBD2 covers 9 bases. The ends lost 4 bases at V and 8 bases at J; junction bases unmatched: 3. Germline values: CDR1 ENHRY, CDR2 SYGVKD. CDR3 length: 13 residues. The CDR3 reads CAISVKREDEQFF. CDR3 sequence (DNA): TGTGCCATCAGTGTAAAGCGGGAGGATGAGCAGTTCTTC.